This T cell receptor (beta chain) derives from a study of cytomegalovirus exposure and HLA in healthy donors. At the level of the study: Genotyping showed 81% of approximately 430 donors falling in the Caucasian-associated ancestry cluster. General study results and limits: Later analysis placed DRB1 highest and HLA-C lowest in TCR association rates, which differed by HLA locus.

Healthy donors of bone marrow made up the group. A word on this clone: What it recognizes is unknown.

The study ran its PCR with 60 Vbeta and 13 Jbeta primers. Clones were read by immunoSEQ multiplex PCR, and TCRdb kept only the in-frame ones, dropping some. Here the sample spans some 140,000 clones, approximately 69% being singletons. Germline CDR1 is MGHDK and CDR2 is SYGVNS. The V gene lost 4 bases and the J gene lost 7 bases, with 17 bases spanning the gap. This CDR3 is 16 amino acids long. The receptor was isolated from a man aged 25 to 40 in good health and CMV-seronegative. Sequences were obtained from PBMCs. The gene calls are TRBV25-1 and TRBJ1-6; a weak D match, TRBD1 (6 bases). In nucleotides, the CDR3 is TGTGCCAGCAGTGGGCCCCCGGACAGTCAAAATTCACCCCTCCACTTT. It is translated as CASSGPPDSQNSPLHF. Full variable domain (missing parts from reference TRBV25-1 and TRBJ1-6): EADIYQTPRYLVIGTGKKITLECSQTMGHDKMYWYQQDPGMELHLIHYSYGVNSTEKGDLSSESTVSRIRTEHFPLTLESARPSHTSQYLCASSGPPDSQNSPLHFGNGTRLTVT.